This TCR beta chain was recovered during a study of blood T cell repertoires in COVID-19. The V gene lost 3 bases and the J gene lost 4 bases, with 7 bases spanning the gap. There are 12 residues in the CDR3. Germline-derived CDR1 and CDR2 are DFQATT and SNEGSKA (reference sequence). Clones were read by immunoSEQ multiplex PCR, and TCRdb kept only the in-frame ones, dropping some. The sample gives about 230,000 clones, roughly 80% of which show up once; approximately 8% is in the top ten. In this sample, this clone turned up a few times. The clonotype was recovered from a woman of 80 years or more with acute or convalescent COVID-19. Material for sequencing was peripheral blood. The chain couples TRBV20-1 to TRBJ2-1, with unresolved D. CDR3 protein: CSASSRYNEQFF. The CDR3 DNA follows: TGCAGTGCTAGTAGCAGGTACAATGAGCAGTTCTTC.